The 9 T cell receptor beta chains given below trace back to one sample, sequenced in a study of shared clonotypes between healthy human individuals. TCRdb's copy holds only in-frame clones and misses some; the assay was immunoSEQ multiplex PCR. The top ten clones hold over 0.1% of a sample with hundreds of thousands of clones, about 95% of them seen once. CD8 cells classed as naive were CD45RO-negative and positively selected for CCR7, excluding terminally differentiated effector memory CD45RA+ cells. Sequences were obtained from naive CD8+ T cells sorted from blood. Receptor source: a woman between 25 and 40 years old in good health.

The chain is built from TRBV14 and TRBJ2-5; D is ambiguous. Germline CDR1 and CDR2: SGHDN and FVKESK. V was trimmed by 3 bases and J by 0 bases, leaving 5 bases between them. There are 13 residues in the CDR3. CDR3: CASSHQDQETQYF. Here the CDR3 DNA reads TGTGCCAGCAGCCACCAGGACCAAGAGACCCAGTACTTC.

The V call is TRBV21-1, the J call TRBJ2-7; the table's D call of TRBD2 was not tested on the DNA. TRBV21-1 is annotated as a pseudogene. The length of the CDR3 is 15 residues. The CDR3 loop reads CASSIGLAGVYEQYF. Here the CDR3 DNA reads TGTGCCAGCAGCATAGGGCTAGCGGGGGTCTACGAGCAGTACTTC.

The rearrangement uses TRBV7-9 and TRBJ2-5, with D perhaps being TRBD1 or TRBD2 (6 bases each). CDR1 and CDR2 (germline): SEHNR, FQNEAQ (reference sequence). This CDR3 is 16 amino acids long. V shed 5 bases and J shed 11 bases, with 27 bases lying between them. In DNA form, the CDR3 reads TGTGCCAGCAGCCCTTCTCCGGGACACATCTCGGGGGAGCAGTACTTC. It is translated as CASSPSPGHISGEQYF.

V gene TRBV5-4 combines with J gene TRBJ2-7; either TRBD1 or TRBD2 may supply D (6 bases each). Germline CDR1 and CDR2: SGHNT and YYREEE (reference sequence). V lost 3 bases and J lost 7, with 11 bases in between. The CDR3 contains 12 residues. The CDR3 DNA reads as TGTGCCAGCAGCTGGGGGGCGGAGGAGCAGTACTTC. Protein product: CASSWGAEEQYF.

This chain connects TRBV28 to TRBJ2-1; no clear D gene. The CDR3 is 14 residues long. Per the germline V gene, CDR1 is MDHEN and CDR2 is SYDVKM. Trimming removed 6 bases from V and 5 bases from J, with 14 bases in between. CDR3 sequence: CASSHAAIDNEQFF. DNA for the CDR3: TGTGCCAGCAGCCACGCAGCTATTGACAATGAGCAGTTCTTC.

This chain connects TRBV5-4 to TRBJ2-1; D is possibly TRBD2 (6 bases). Trimming cost V 2 bases and J 6 bases, with 9 bases left between them. Germline V gives CDR1 SGHNT, CDR2 YYREEE (reference sequence). The CDR3 runs 13 residues. The CDR3 region is CASSFTGSNEQFF. CDR3 DNA: TGTGCCAGCAGCTTCACCGGGAGCAATGAGCAGTTCTTC. The full variable domain, completed using reference TRBV5-4 and TRBJ2-1, is ETGVTQSPTHLIKTRGQQVTLRCSSQSGHNTVSWYQQALGQGPQFIFQYYREEENGRGNFPPRFSGLQFPNYSSELNVNALELDDSALYLCASSFTGSNEQFFGPGTRLTVL.

This chain connects TRBV16 to TRBJ2-1, with 8 bases lining up with TRBD2. The CDR3 is made up of 14 amino acids. The V gene's germline CDR1 is KGHSY and CDR2 FQNENV. Trimming removed 4 bases from V and 3 bases from J; junction bases left unmatched: 2. CDR3 bases: TGTGCCAGCAGCCCCGGGACTAGCTACAATGAGCAGTTCTTC. Translation gives CASSPGTSYNEQFF.

This chain joins TRBV7-9 and TRBJ1-5, with 10 bases identical to TRBD1. The germline CDR1 and CDR2 sequences are SEHNR and FQNEAQ (reference sequence). The CDR3 is made up of 14 amino acids. V gave up 5 bases and J gave up 6 bases; unmatched junction bases: 4. The CDR3 protein is CASSPGTGVQPQHF. CDR3 coding DNA: TGTGCCAGCAGCCCCGGGACAGGGGTTCAGCCCCAGCATTTT.

The V gene is TRBV19, the J gene TRBJ2-1; D may be TRBD1 (5 bases). Germline assignment: CDR1 LNHDA and CDR2 SQIVND (reference sequence). Trimming removed 5 bases from V and 9 bases from J, with 20 bases in between. There are 15 residues in the CDR3. The CDR3 sequence is CASSFGAPSTAEQFF. The DNA for the CDR3 is TGTGCCAGTAGTTTTGGGGCCCCATCTACTGCTGAGCAGTTCTTC.